This is a list of T cell receptor beta chains from one sample in a study of shared clonotypes between healthy human individuals. Sequencing used immunoSEQ multiplex PCR; TCRdb keeps in-frame clones, though not all of them. The table records over a million clones, 98% of them present only once. Sequenced: naive CD4+ T cells sorted from blood. All receptors come from a man younger than 40 in good health. Both conserved end residues are part of each CDR3.

j_call v_call cdr3_aa
TRBJ2-3 TRBV10-3 CAIGSGRQGTDTQYF
TRBJ1-4 TRBV5-1 CASSEQGAANEKLFF
TRBJ2-1 TRBV5-1 CASSLGTSFPYNEQFF
TRBJ2-5 TRBV5-1 CASSLGGLETQYF
TRBJ1-1 TRBV11-2 CASSHRGSEAFF
TRBJ2-3 TRBV14 CASSQGGGRPGDTQYF
TRBJ2-2 TRBV4-1 CASSRDLAGANTGELFF
TRBJ2-7 TRBV6-1 CAETGKHEQYF
TRBJ2-3 TRBV19 CASSSGLRDTQYF
TRBJ2-1 TRBV4-1 CASSQGNSGEDNEQFF
TRBJ2-1 TRBV15 CATSRDPSQGNEQFF
TRBJ2-5 TRBV10-3 CAISESRGEPVETQYF
TRBJ1-5 TRBV6-1 CASSGSLYQPQHF
TRBJ1-2 TRBV28 CASSWQAYGYTF
TRBJ2-7 TRBV29-1 CSVVSGKEQYF
TRBJ2-7 TRBV11-2 CASSLSLSERGIRPYEQYF